This T cell receptor beta chain emerged from a study of breast tumors, draining lymph nodes, adjacent tissues (dated by TCRdb to the mid-2010s). Context from the whole study: TCR beta repertoires were compared across tumor, adjacent nontumor tissue and axillary lymph nodes obtained from breast cancer patients. In human breast cancer, the study set out to evaluate how tumor, surrounding tissue and draining lymph node repertoires relate to one another and whether T cells may move between these sites. General conclusions and limits of the study: The similarity between tumor and nontumor tissue repertoires was significantly greater in luminal-like breast cancer than in basal-like breast cancer. The conclusion that tumor T cells originate in lymph nodes was presented as consistent with a hypothesis rather than as directly demonstrated. Tumor T-cell repertoires showed less diversity than lymph node repertoires and more diversity than nontumor tissue repertoires, and tumor T-cell repertoires showed preferential V and J gene usage. A scenario in which most tumor T cells derive from the lymph node and then expand within tumor tissue was judged to be consistent with the data.

These reads were obtained on an Illumina HiSeq 2000. TCR beta chain libraries were generated through multiplex PCR amplification. The amplified TCR beta chain products were analyzed by high-throughput sequencing. TCRdb itself trimmed the public reads at Q25 with fastp, ran MiXCR and retained productive beta chains. Each entry merges the rows of one CDR3 protein and shows their most common DNA and genes. This sample gives roughly 17,000 distinct CDR3 sequences in total; about 60% of them show up just once. Roughly a fifth of the sample belongs to the ten largest clones. The adjacent samples were made up of nontumor breast tissue that surrounded the tumor. The cysteine opens and the phenylalanine closes a CDR3 of 17 amino acids. Solely the CDR3 DNA is kept, with 51 bases framed from the first base. The V end gives up 6 bases and the J end 4 bases, leaving 13 bases in the junction not matched to a gene. CDR1 is given as LNHDA and CDR2 as SQIVND, both from the germline V gene (reference sequence).

This clonotype was observed many times. This clone's antigen is unknown. No clone much larger than this one lies a single base away; base qualities are absent. Sequenced: tumor-adjacent breast tissue. The chain is encoded by TRBV19 joined to TRBJ2-1; 9 bases in the junction line up with TRBD1. The sequence derives from a female donor with breast cancer. Some clones in this sample may be carry-over from other donors' samples. The CDR3 reads CASSQYSGTGKYNEQFF. The nucleotides are TGTGCCAGTAGCCAATACTCCGGGACAGGGAAATACAATGAGCAGTTCTTC.